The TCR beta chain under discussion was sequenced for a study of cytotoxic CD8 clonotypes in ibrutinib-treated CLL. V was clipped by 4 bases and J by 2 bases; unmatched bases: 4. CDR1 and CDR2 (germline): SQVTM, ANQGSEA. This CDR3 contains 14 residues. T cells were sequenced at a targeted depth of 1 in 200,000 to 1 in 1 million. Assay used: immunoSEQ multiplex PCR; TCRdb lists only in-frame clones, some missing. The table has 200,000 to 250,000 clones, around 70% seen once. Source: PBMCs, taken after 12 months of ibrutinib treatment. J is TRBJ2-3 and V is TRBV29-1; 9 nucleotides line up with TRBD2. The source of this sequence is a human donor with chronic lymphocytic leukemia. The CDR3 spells CSVVRLADTDTQYF. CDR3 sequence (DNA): TGCAGCGTTGTACGACTAGCGGACACAGATACGCAGTATTTT.